The entry that follows covers one T cell receptor beta chain sequence. The antigen is unknown. This sample stems from a study of T cell responses to AZD1222 COVID-19 vaccine. Study background: The analysis combined second doses at about 4 or about 12 weeks. Study-wide findings and caveats: Once two AZD1222 doses were given, Spike-specific TCR breadth and depth went up.

Sequencing was performed with immunoSEQ multiplex PCR; in TCRdb, only in-frame clones are kept and a portion is missing. Of some 130,000 clones in the sample, roughly nine tenths were seen once. The V gene's germline CDR1 is LGHNA and CDR2 YNFKEQ. V was clipped by 3 bases and J by 3 bases; unmatched bases: 10. The CDR3 is 16 amino acids. This rearrangement joins TRBV4-2 to TRBJ2-7; 8 bases fit TRBD2. This TCR derives from an adult in good health. The sample here was peripheral blood, taken on day 0 of AZD1222 vaccination. The CDR3 protein is CASSQNTGTSFYEQYF. DNA of the CDR3: TGTGCCAGCAGCCAGAATACCGGGACTAGTTTCTACGAGCAGTACTTC.